This entry concerns a single T cell receptor beta chain. These data belong to a study of response to subunit inactivated influenza vaccine. V lost 0 bases and J 2 bases, leaving 1 base between the germline ends. The germline V gene has CDR1 SGHDN and CDR2 FVKESK. CDR3 size: 13 residues. Each CDR3 protein is one row after TCRdb ran MiXCR on the RT-PCR reads. The data show roughly 500,000 distinct CDR3 sequences, roughly 23% seen once. The same data also went into a second study, on T cells expressing NK-cell markers. That source reports: In generating TCR beta cDNA, 5'RACE template switching with UMIs was used. NKG2C+ dominant clonotypes from several donors made up about 1.0-8% of CD8+ T cells. A few donors likewise had their CD3+CD56-NKG2C+ fraction led by these clonotypes.

This receptor was obtained from a man aged 50-59 years who received an inactivated influenza vaccine. This rearrangement joins TRBV14 to TRBJ2-2, with D unresolved. This sample comprised CD4+ T cells sorted from PBMCs, obtained about 13 days after vaccination. The CDR3 DNA is TGTGCCAGCAGCCAAGATAACACCGGGGAGCTGTTTTTT. The encoded protein is CASSQDNTGELFF.